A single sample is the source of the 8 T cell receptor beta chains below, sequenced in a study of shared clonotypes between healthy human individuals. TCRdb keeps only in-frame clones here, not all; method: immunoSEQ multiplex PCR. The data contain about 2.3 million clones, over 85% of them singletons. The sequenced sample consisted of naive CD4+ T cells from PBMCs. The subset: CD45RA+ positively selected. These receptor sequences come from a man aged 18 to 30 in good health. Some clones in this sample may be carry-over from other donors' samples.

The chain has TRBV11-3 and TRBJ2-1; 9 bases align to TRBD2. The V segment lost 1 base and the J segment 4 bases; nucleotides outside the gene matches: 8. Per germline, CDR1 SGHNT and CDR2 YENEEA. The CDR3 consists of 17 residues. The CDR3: CASSLASGLATYNEQFF. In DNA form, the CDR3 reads TGTGCCAGCAGCTTAGCCTCCGGACTAGCGACTTACAATGAGCAGTTCTTC.

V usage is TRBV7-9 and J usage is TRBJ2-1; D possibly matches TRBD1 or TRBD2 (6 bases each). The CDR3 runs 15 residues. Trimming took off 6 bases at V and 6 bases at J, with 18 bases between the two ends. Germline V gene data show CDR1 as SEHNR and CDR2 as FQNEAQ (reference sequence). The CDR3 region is CASRLGGSPGNEQFF. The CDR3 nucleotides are TGTGCCAGCAGGCTAGGGGGGAGTCCAGGCAATGAGCAGTTCTTC.

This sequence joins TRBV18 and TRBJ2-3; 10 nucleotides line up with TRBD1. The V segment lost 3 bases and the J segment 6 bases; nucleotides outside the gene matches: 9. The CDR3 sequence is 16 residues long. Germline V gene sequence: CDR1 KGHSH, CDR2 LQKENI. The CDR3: CASSPRDRGFVDTQYF. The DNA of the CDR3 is TGTGCCAGCTCACCCCGGGACAGGGGTTTCGTGGATACGCAGTATTTT. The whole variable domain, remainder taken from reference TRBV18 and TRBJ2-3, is NAGVMQNPRHLVRRRGQEARLRCSPMKGHSHVYWYRQLPEEGLKFMVYLQKENIIDESGMPKERFSAEFPKEGPSILRIQQVVRGDSAAYFCASSPRDRGFVDTQYFGPGTRLTVL.

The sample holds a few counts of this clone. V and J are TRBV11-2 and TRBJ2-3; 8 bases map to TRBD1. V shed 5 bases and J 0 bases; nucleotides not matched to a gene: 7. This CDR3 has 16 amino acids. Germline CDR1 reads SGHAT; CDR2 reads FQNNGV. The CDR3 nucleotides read TGTGCCAGCAGCCCCCGGACAGGGACTAGCACAGATACGCAGTATTTT. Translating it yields CASSPRTGTSTDTQYF.

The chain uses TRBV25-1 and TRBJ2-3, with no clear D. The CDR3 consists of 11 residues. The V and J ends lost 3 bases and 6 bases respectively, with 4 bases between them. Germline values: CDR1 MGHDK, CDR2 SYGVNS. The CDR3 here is CASSEGDTQYF. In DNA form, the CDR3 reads TGTGCCAGCAGTGAGGGGGATACGCAGTATTTT. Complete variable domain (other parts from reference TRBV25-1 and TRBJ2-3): EADIYQTPRYLVIGTGKKITLECSQTMGHDKMYWYQQDPGMELHLIHYSYGVNSTEKGDLSSESTVSRIRTEHFPLTLESARPSHTSQYLCASSEGDTQYFGPGTRLTVL.

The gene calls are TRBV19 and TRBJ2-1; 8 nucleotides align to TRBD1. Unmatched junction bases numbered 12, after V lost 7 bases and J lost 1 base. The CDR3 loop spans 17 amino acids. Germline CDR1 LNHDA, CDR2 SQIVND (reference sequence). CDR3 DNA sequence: TGTGCCAGTACCTCCCCCGGGCGGACAGGGTCCTACAATGAGCAGTTCTTC. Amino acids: CASTSPGRTGSYNEQFF.

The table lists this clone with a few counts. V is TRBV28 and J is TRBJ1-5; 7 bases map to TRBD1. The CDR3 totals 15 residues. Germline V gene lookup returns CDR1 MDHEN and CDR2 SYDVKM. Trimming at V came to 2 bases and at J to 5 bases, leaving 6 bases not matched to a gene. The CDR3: CASSLQTGLDQPQHF. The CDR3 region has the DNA TGTGCCAGCAGTTTACAGACAGGGCTTGATCAGCCCCAGCATTTT.

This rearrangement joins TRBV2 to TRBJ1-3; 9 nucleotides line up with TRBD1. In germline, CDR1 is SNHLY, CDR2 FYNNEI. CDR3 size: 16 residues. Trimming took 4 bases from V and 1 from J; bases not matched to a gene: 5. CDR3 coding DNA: TGTGCCAGCAGTGTCGCCGGGACAGGGTCTGGAAACACCATATATTTT. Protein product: CASSVAGTGSGNTIYF.